This T cell receptor beta chain is drawn from a study of CD8 T cells in ankylosing spondylitis. CDR1 DFQATT and CDR2 SNEGSKA come from the germline V gene (reference sequence). Trimming left V 0 bases short and J 0 bases short, with 9 bases between. The CDR3 is 15 amino acids. TCRdb reprocessed the 5' RACE reads via MiXCR and lists one record per CDR3 protein. Here the sample spans 85,000 to 90,000 distinct CDR3 sequences, around 25% being singletons. Points from the study as a whole: A CD8+ phenotype characterized the disease-linked clones, which were relatively rare in peripheral blood. Reportedly, significant enrichment of disease-linked clones occurred in matched ankylosing spondylitis synovial fluid. What appeared characteristic of ankylosing spondylitis blood was a TCR beta motif of eight highly homologous variants. Earlier literature documents some of the motif variants in reactive arthritis synovial fluid and blood.

This clonotype was recorded a few times. Antigen: not known. The receptor comes from a male donor with ankylosing spondylitis or in good health (not recorded which). The sample comprised blood, either unsorted or a sorted T cell fraction (not recorded which). The rearrangement links TRBV20-1 to TRBJ2-4, with D unresolved. Here the CDR3 DNA reads TGCAGTGCTAGAGAAACACAGAAAGCCAAAAACATTCAGTACTTC. Its protein is CSARETQKAKNIQYF.